This is a list of T cell receptor beta chains from one sample in a study of blood T cell repertoires in COVID-19. TCRdb's table, derived via immunoSEQ multiplex PCR, lists solely in-frame clones and lacks some. Here the sample spans a few hundred thousand clones, approximately 78% being singletons. The specimen sequenced was peripheral blood. Receptor source: a woman in her late teens or twenties with acute or convalescent COVID-19. CDR3s include the opening cysteine and the closing phenylalanine or tryptophan. A D gene is named only where the DNA matches it firmly. A row's size may be missing; if present it is once, few, many or a size class.

TRBJ2-1 | TRBD2 | TRBV25-1 | NA | TGTGCCAGCAGGCCGGGACTAGCGGGGGGCGGGCAGTTCTTC | CASRPGLAGGGQFF
TRBJ2-2 | NA | TRBV19 | NA | TGTGCCAGTAGTATCGGGAATCATGAATTTACCGGGGAGCTGTTTTTT | CASSIGNHEFTGELFF
TRBJ1-2 | TRBD1 | TRBV2 | few | TGTGCCAGCAGTATACAATCGACAGGGGAAATCTATGGCTACACCTTC | CASSIQSTGEIYGYTF
TRBJ2-7 | NA | TRBV30 | NA | TGTGCCTGGACCGGGTCCTCCTACGAGCAGTACTTC | CAWTGSSYEQYF
TRBJ1-6 | NA | TRBV7-2 | NA | TGTGCCAGCAGCTTAGATTGGCGGAACTATAATTCACCCCTCCACTTT | CASSLDWRNYNSPLHF
TRBJ1-5 | TRBD1 | TRBV29-1 | NA | TGCAGCGTTTCGGGACAGCCGAATCAGCCCCAGCATTTT | CSVSGQPNQPQHF
TRBJ1-5 | NA | TRBV2 | NA | TGTGCCAGTAGGGAATCGGTAGCCCCCAATCAGCCCCAGCATTTT | CASRESVAPNQPQHF
TRBJ1-1 | NA | TRBV5-1 | NA | TGCGCCAGCAGCTGGAGGGGTTTGGACACTGAAGCTTTCTTT | CASSWRGLDTEAFF
TRBJ1-1 | NA | TRBV12-3/TRBV12-4 | NA | TGTGCCAGCCGCACAGGACCGGTTGAAGCTTTCTTT | CASRTGPVEAFF
TRBJ1-6 | NA | TRBV14 | NA | TGTGCCAGCAGCCAAAGGACGACAGCCCTCTCCTATAATTCACCCCTCCACTTT | CASSQRTTALSYNSPLHF
TRBJ2-5 | NA | TRBV6-5 | NA | TGTGCCAGCAGTTTCCGTATCCAAGAGACCCAGTACTTC | CASSFRIQETQYF
TRBJ1-2 | TRBD1 | TRBV28 | NA | TGTGCCAGCAGTTGGACAGGGTCGGATGGCTACACCTTC | CASSWTGSDGYTF
TRBJ1-2 | NA | TRBV7-9 | NA | TGTGCCAGCAGCTTAGACAGCAACTATGGCTACACCTTC | CASSLDSNYGYTF
TRBJ1-3 | NA | TRBV5-1 | NA | TGCGCCAGCAGCTTGGGGCAGACTGGAAACACCATATATTTT | CASSLGQTGNTIYF
TRBJ2-5 | NA | TRBV29-1 | NA | TGCAGCGTTTCCAGGGAGACCCAGTACTTC | CSVSRETQYF
TRBJ1-2 | NA | TRBV20-1 | NA | TGCAGTGCTAGAGCAGGGTACGGAATTTACTTC | CSARAGYGIYF
TRBJ2-1 | TRBD2 | TRBV7-3 | NA | TGTGCCAGCAGCCAAAGCGGGAGGGAGTACAATGAGCAGTTCTTC | CASSQSGREYNEQFF
TRBJ2-1 | NA | TRBV6-2/TRBV6-3 | NA | TGTGCCAGCAGTCTAGTGGCAGGGTGGGAATACAATGAGCAGTTCTTC | CASSLVAGWEYNEQFF
TRBJ1-4 | NA | TRBV15 | NA | TGTGCCACCAGCAGAGATTTGGCTAGTAATGAAAAACTGTTTTTT | CATSRDLASNEKLFF
TRBJ1-6 | TRBD1 | TRBV28 | once | TGTGCCAGCAGCCGAACGACAGGGCCACTGAATTCACCCCTCCACTTT | CASSRTTGPLNSPLHF
TRBJ1-6 | TRBD1 | TRBV25-1 | NA | TGTGCCAGCACCTGGGGCAGGGGGCCCCTCCACTTT | CASTWGRGPLHF
TRBJ1-6 | NA | TRBV7-8 | NA | TGTGCCAGCAGCTGGGGGGATCTATATAATTCACCCCTCCACTTT | CASSWGDLYNSPLHF
TRBJ2-2 | TRBD1 | TRBV24-1 | NA | TGTGCCACAAGCGGACAGGGGGAGACCGGGGAGCTGTTTTTT | CATSGQGETGELFF
TRBJ1-2 | TRBD1 | TRBV11-1 | many | TGTGCCAGCAGCTTAGTTCGCGACAGGGGCGGCTACACCTTC | CASSLVRDRGGYTF
TRBJ2-1 | TRBD2 | TRBV5-1 | NA | TGCGCCAGCAGCGGGTTGACTAGCGGGGAACCTTACAATGAGCAGTTCTTC | CASSGLTSGEPYNEQFF
TRBJ1-1 | TRBD1 | TRBV6-5 | NA | TGTGCCAGCAGGGGATGGACAGGGGGAAACACTGAAGCTTTCTTT | CASRGWTGGNTEAFF
TRBJ2-2 | NA | TRBV2 | few | TGTGCCAGCAGTGAAGACTACACCGGGGAGCTGTTTTTT | CASSEDYTGELFF
TRBJ1-1 | NA | TRBV9 | few | TGTGCCAGCAGCCAGACAGGATCGAACACTGAAGCTTTCTTT | CASSQTGSNTEAFF
TRBJ2-7 | NA | TRBV10-3 | NA | TGTGCCATCAGTGCTGCAGGGGTCTCCTACGAGCAGTACTTC | CAISAAGVSYEQYF
TRBJ1-1 | TRBD1 | TRBV30 | once | TGTGCCTGGAGGACCCGGACAGGGGCTTTCCTGAACACTGAAGCTTTCTTT | CAWRTRTGAFLNTEAFF
TRBJ1-3 | NA | TRBV5-4 | NA | TGTGCCAGCACCCTCGGGGGTTCTGGAAACACCATATATTTT | CASTLGGSGNTIYF
TRBJ1-1 | TRBD1 | TRBV6-2/TRBV6-3 | NA | TGTGCCAGCAGTTCCAAACAGGGGGCGGGGAACACTGAAGCTTTCTTT | CASSSKQGAGNTEAFF
TRBJ2-1 | NA | TRBV2 | once | TGTGCCAGCACTGAAGAACTAGTGATTTACAATGAGCAGTTCTTC | CASTEELVIYNEQFF
TRBJ1-5 | NA | TRBV29-1 | NA | TGCAGCGTTGGCCGGGGTTCCGGGCAGCCCCAGCATTTT | CSVGRGSGQPQHF
TRBJ2-1 | TRBD2 | TRBV11-2 | once | TGTGCCAGCAGCTTAGATTCTCTTGGGACTAGCGGTTACAATGAGCAGTTCTTC | CASSLDSLGTSGYNEQFF
TRBJ2-7 | TRBD2 | TRBV10-3 | few | TGTGCCATCGGCGGAGCGGGAGGGCCCTACGAGCAGTACTTC | CAIGGAGGPYEQYF
TRBJ1-2 | NA | TRBV2 | NA | TGTGCCAGCAGGTATAGCGCTTCGGAGGGCTACACCTTC | CASRYSASEGYTF
TRBJ1-1 | NA | TRBV15 | once | TGTGCCACCAGCAGAGAGGGGGGGGTCTTGGGCACTGAAGCTTTCTTT | CATSREGGVLGTEAFF
TRBJ2-6 | NA | TRBV7-6 | NA | TGTGCCAGCAGCCCCGGCAGGTGGGAGAGCTCTGGGGCCAACGTCCTGACTTTC | CASSPGRWESSGANVLTF
TRBJ1-1 | TRBD1 | TRBV5-1 | few | TGCGCCAGCAGCCCGGGACAGAGAAGGACTGAAGCTTTCTTT | CASSPGQRRTEAFF
TRBJ1-1 | NA | TRBV28 | NA | TGTGCCAGCATCAGGGCGTGGGGAACTGAAGCTTTCTTT | CASIRAWGTEAFF